The 22 T cell receptor beta chains presented below share a single source sample, sequenced in a study of cytomegalovirus exposure and HLA in healthy donors. The data were produced by immunoSEQ multiplex PCR, yet TCRdb's version contains in-frame clones alone and is incomplete. Found here are around 150,000 clones, about 96% of them singletons; the top ten hold approximately 0.82%. Sequences were obtained from PBMCs. Source of these receptors: a woman under 30 in good health and CMV-seronegative.

The chain has TRBV9 and TRBJ2-7; TRBD1 matches 7 bases. Unmatched junction bases numbered 5, after V lost 2 bases and J lost 3 bases. The CDR3 has 14 residues. CDR1 is SGDLS, CDR2 YYNGEE, per germline. CDR3 loop: CASSVSGTDYEQYF. In nucleotides, the CDR3 is TGTGCCAGCAGCGTCTCCGGGACAGACTACGAGCAGTACTTC. The full variable domain, completed using reference TRBV9 and TRBJ2-7, is DSGVTQTPKHLITATGQRVTLRCSPRSGDLSVYWYQQSLDQGLQFLIQYYNGEERAKGNILERFSAQQFPDLHSELNLSSLELGDSALYFCASSVSGTDYEQYFGPGTRLTVT.

The chain couples TRBV18 to TRBJ1-5; D is unresolved. Germline V gene data show CDR1 as KGHSH and CDR2 as LQKENI. The CDR3 runs 15 residues. Trimming took 3 bases from V and 3 from J, leaving 12 bases between them. CDR3 sequence (DNA): TGTGCCAGCTCACCCTTGGGAGTGAACAATCAGCCCCAGCATTTT. It translates to CASSPLGVNNQPQHF.

In regard to this clone: One end of the junction does not line up with germline, which may come from a read error. The chain couples TRBV7-6 to TRBJ2-6; the D gene is possibly TRBD2 (7 bases). Germline CDR1 reads SGHVS; CDR2 reads FNYEAQ. The CDR3 has 19 residues. DNA of the CDR3: TGTGCCAGCAACTTAATTGGATTGGGGGGGGCCTCTGGGGCCAACGTCCTGACTTTC. This gives the protein CASNLIGLGGASGANVLTF.

The chain is built from TRBV5-4 and TRBJ1-1; TRBD1 matches at 8 bases. This CDR3 is 15 amino acids long. The junction had 6 bases not matched to a gene; V was cut back by 1 base and J by 4 bases. Germline assignment: CDR1 SGHNT and CDR2 YYREEE (reference sequence). The CDR3 sequence: CASSLQGALATEAFF. DNA for the CDR3: TGTGCCAGCAGCTTGCAGGGGGCTCTTGCCACTGAAGCTTTCTTT.

The chain links TRBV7-2 to TRBJ1-5, with TRBD1 as a possible D gene (5 bases). This CDR3 is built from 14 residues. The V gene lost 5 bases and the J gene lost 4 bases, with 12 bases spanning the gap. The germline V gene has CDR1 SGHTA and CDR2 FQGNSA. The CDR3 DNA is TGTGCCAGCAGCAACACCCCAGGGAATCAGCCCCAGCATTTT. Encoded protein: CASSNTPGNQPQHF.

The chain recombines TRBV7-9 with TRBJ1-1, with 9 bases lining up with TRBD1. Germline loops: CDR1 SEHNR, CDR2 FQNEAQ (reference sequence). J gave up 3 bases and V 1 base, and 9 bases lay outside the gene matches. The CDR3 contains 17 residues. CDR3 DNA sequence: TGTGCCAGCAGCTTAGAGGGCTGGACAGGGGTCTACACTGAAGCTTTCTTT. Its protein product is CASSLEGWTGVYTEAFF.

The chain combines TRBV7-9 with TRBJ2-7, with TRBD2 as a possible D gene (7 bases). Per germline, CDR1 SEHNR and CDR2 FQNEAQ (reference sequence). CDR3 length: 15 residues. Trimming took 5 bases from V and 6 from J, leaving 20 bases between them. CDR3 nucleotide sequence: TGTGCCAGCAGCCCCCGGGGAGGGGGTTCCCTCGAGCAGTACTTC. Translation gives CASSPRGGGSLEQYF.

This sequence joins TRBV4-2 and TRBJ2-3, with 11 positions matching TRBD1. This CDR3 comprises 17 residues. Germline-derived CDR1 and CDR2 are LGHNA and YNFKEQ. V shed 1 base, J shed 2 bases, and the junction held 5 bases outside the gene matches. Here the CDR3 DNA reads TGTGCCAGCAGCCAAGCCGGGACAGGGGGAGACACAGATACGCAGTATTTT. Amino acid sequence: CASSQAGTGGDTDTQYF.

V is TRBV7-2 and J is TRBJ1-2, with TRBD1 matching 8 bases. CDR1 SGHTA and CDR2 FQGNSA come from the germline V gene. Trimming cost V 3 bases and J 4 bases; bases outside gene matches: 7. The CDR3 length is 15 residues. CDR3 DNA: TGTGCCAGCAGCTTTGCAGGACAGGGCATCTATGGCTACACCTTC. Its protein product is CASSFAGQGIYGYTF.

The chain employs TRBV7-9 and TRBJ1-1; 10 bases line up with TRBD1. The germline CDR1 and CDR2 sequences are SEHNR and FQNEAQ (reference sequence). The CDR3 loop spans 12 amino acids. The junction had 2 bases not matched to a gene; V was cut back by 5 bases and J by 8 bases. The CDR3 nucleotides read TGTGCCAGCAGCCCGACAGGGGGCGAAGCTTTCTTT. It specifies CASSPTGGEAFF.

The chain employs TRBV14 and TRBJ1-4, with 7 bases lining up with TRBD1. The junction had 6 bases not matched to a gene; V was cut back by 2 bases and J by 0 bases. CDR1 SGHDN and CDR2 FVKESK come from the germline V gene. This CDR3 region has 17 residues. CDR3 DNA sequence: TGTGCCAGCAGCCAACCACAGGGGCTAACAACTAATGAAAAACTGTTTTTT. Amino acid sequence: CASSQPQGLTTNEKLFF.

The V gene is TRBV19, the J gene TRBJ1-4, with 7 nucleotides matching TRBD1. The length of the CDR3 is 16 residues. Germline assignment: CDR1 LNHDA and CDR2 SQIVND (reference sequence). V was pared by 5 bases and J by 2 bases, with 8 bases of the junction left unmatched. The CDR3 loop reads CASSSRPGQTNEKLFF. CDR3 in DNA: TGTGCCAGTAGTTCCAGACCGGGACAGACTAATGAAAAACTGTTTTTT.

The rearrangement links TRBV5-1 to TRBJ2-5; TRBD1 agrees at 7 bases. Germline V gives CDR1 SGHRS, CDR2 YFSETQ. Trimming at V came to 4 bases and at J to 1 base, leaving 7 bases not matched to a gene. CDR3 length equals 15 residues. CDR3 nucleotides: TGCGCCAGCAGCCCTGACCGACAGGGCCAAGAGACCCAGTACTTC. It yields the protein CASSPDRQGQETQYF.

This chain uses TRBV5-6 with TRBJ1-6; D remains unclear. In germline, CDR1 is SGHDT, CDR2 YYEEEE. Trimming took off 7 bases at V and 7 bases at J, with 21 bases between the two ends. The CDR3 loop spans 16 amino acids. The CDR3 spells CASSPLSKEANSPLHF. In nucleotides, the CDR3 is TGTGCCAGCTCACCCCTGAGCAAAGAGGCAAATTCACCCCTCCACTTT.

The chain links TRBV4-3 to TRBJ2-1; D gene unclear. The CDR3 length is 16 residues. In germline, CDR1 is LGHNA, CDR2 YSLEER. Between the trimmed V and J ends, which lost 1 base and 0 bases, there was a span of 10 bases. The CDR3 loop reads CASSQGQKDSYNEQFF. CDR3 nucleotides: TGCGCCAGCAGCCAAGGGCAGAAAGACTCCTACAATGAGCAGTTCTTC.

The chain joins TRBV5-6 to TRBJ2-4; 14 bases align to TRBD2. V was pared by 3 bases and J by 0 bases, with 5 bases of the junction left unmatched. Per germline, CDR1 SGHDT and CDR2 YYEEEE. This CDR3 spans 18 amino acids. The CDR3: CASSSGLAGGLAKNIQYF. Written as DNA, the CDR3 is TGTGCCAGCAGCTCAGGACTAGCGGGGGGTCTAGCCAAAAACATTCAGTACTTC.

This clone showed up just once. The J gene is TRBJ2-2, the V gene TRBV2, with 8 bases aligning to TRBD1. Trimming at V came to 4 bases and at J to 5 bases, leaving 9 bases not matched to a gene. Germline CDR1 reads SNHLY; CDR2 reads FYNNEI. This CDR3 has 16 residues. In DNA, the CDR3 is TGTGCCAGCAGTGCTATTGAGACAGGGGTGACCGGGGAGCTGTTTTTT. As protein: CASSAIETGVTGELFF.

The chain is built from TRBV6-6 and TRBJ2-1, with D maybe TRBD2 (6 bases). V was clipped by 5 bases and J by 6 bases, with 11 bases between them. The CDR3 covers 13 residues. Germline V gene sequence: CDR1 MNHNY, CDR2 SVGAGI (reference sequence). The CDR3 DNA sequence: TGTGCCAGCAGTCCCCGGGACTCCAATGAGCAGTTCTTC. This encodes CASSPRDSNEQFF.

This chain connects TRBV18 to TRBJ2-3; 8 bases are a match to TRBD1. V lost 1 base, J lost 7 bases, and 7 bases stayed unmatched. Germline assignment: CDR1 KGHSH and CDR2 LQKENI. There are 15 residues in the CDR3. In DNA, the CDR3 is TGTGCCAGCTCACCACTCGGACAGGGTGGTTATACGCAGTATTTT. It codes for CASSPLGQGGYTQYF. Full variable domain (outside the CDR3, taken from reference TRBV18 and TRBJ2-3): NAGVMQNPRHLVRRRGQEARLRCSPMKGHSHVYWYRQLPEEGLKFMVYLQKENIIDESGMPKERFSAEFPKEGPSILRIQQVVRGDSAAYFCASSPLGQGGYTQYFGPGTRLTVL.

The rearrangement links TRBV4-2 to TRBJ1-3; TRBD1 aligns across 7 bases. V shed 0 bases, J shed 8 bases, and the junction held 13 bases outside the gene matches. There are 17 residues in the CDR3. Germline V gene data show CDR1 as LGHNA and CDR2 as YNFKEQ. The CDR3 nucleotides are TGTGCCAGCAGCCAAGAGGCCACAGGGGTCGACGGATACACCATATATTTT. Protein product: CASSQEATGVDGYTIYF.

The chain joins TRBV14 to TRBJ2-1; tentative D call: TRBD2 (5 bases). The germline gives CDR1 SGHDN, CDR2 FVKESK. V was shortened by 1 base and J by 0 bases, with 10 bases between the two germline ends. The CDR3 totals 16 residues. In nucleotides, the CDR3 is TGTGCCAGCAGCCAAGGGACTGGTAGCTCCTACAATGAGCAGTTCTTC. Translated: CASSQGTGSSYNEQFF.

Only one count was recorded for this clone. V gene TRBV5-4 combines with J gene TRBJ2-2; TRBD1 is a possible D gene (5 bases). Trimming took off 4 bases at V and 1 base at J, with 8 bases between the two ends. Per germline, CDR1 SGHNT and CDR2 YYREEE (reference sequence). The CDR3 is made up of 14 amino acids. The CDR3 bases are TGTGCCAGCAGCCCAGGACAGAACACCGGGGAGCTGTTTTTT. It is translated as CASSPGQNTGELFF.